One T cell receptor beta chain is described in this entry. Its target is unknown. This sample stems from a study of PD-1 blockade in classical Hodgkin lymphoma. Notes on the study in general: When nivolumab was started under 1 year after ASCT, patients were excluded. By C4D1 there was a significant rise in CD4+ TCR diversity but not in CD8+ TCR diversity. The drivers behind the repertoire differences, possibly disease activity or prior therapy, remain undefined.

TCRdb's copy holds only in-frame clones and misses some; the assay was immunoSEQ multiplex PCR. The table has 10,000 to 15,000 clones, around 84% seen once; the top ten hold around 25%. Brentuximab vedotin exposure varied among the patients, all of whom had relapsed after autologous stem cell transplantation. Best overall response was complete response, partial response or progressive disease in these relapsed/refractory classical Hodgkin lymphoma patients. The sequence derives from a human donor with classical Hodgkin lymphoma. Here the sequenced sample was peripheral blood mononuclear cells (PBMCs), taken at baseline.

DNA for the CDR3: TGTGCCAGCACACCGGGACTAGCGGGTAGGGAGACCCAGTACTTC. It is translated as CASTPGLAGRETQYF. V and J are TRBV28 and TRBJ2-5, with 12 bases aligning to TRBD2. CDR3 size: 15 residues. The J segment lost 5 bases and the V segment lost 7 bases, leaving 8 bases of the junction unmatched. Per the germline V gene, CDR1 is MDHEN and CDR2 is SYDVKM.